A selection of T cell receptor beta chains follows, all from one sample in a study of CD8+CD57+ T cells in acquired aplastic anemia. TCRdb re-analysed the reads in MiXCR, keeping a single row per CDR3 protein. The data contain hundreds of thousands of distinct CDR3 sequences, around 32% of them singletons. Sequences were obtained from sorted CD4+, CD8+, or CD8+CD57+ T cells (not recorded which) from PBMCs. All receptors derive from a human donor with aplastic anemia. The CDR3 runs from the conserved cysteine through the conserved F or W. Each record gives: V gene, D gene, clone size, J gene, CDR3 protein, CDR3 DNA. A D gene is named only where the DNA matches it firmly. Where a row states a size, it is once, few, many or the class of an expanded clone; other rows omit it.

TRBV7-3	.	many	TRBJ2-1	CASSPQGYEQFF	TGTGCCAGCAGCCCACAGGGATATGAGCAGTTCTTC
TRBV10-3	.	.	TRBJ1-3	CAIKGVDSGNTIYF	TGTGCCATCAAGGGGGTAGACTCTGGAAACACCATATATTTT
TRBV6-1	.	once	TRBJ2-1	CASRQLGSMGSEQFF	TGTGCCAGCAGACAATTGGGGAGTATGGGCAGTGAGCAGTTCTTC
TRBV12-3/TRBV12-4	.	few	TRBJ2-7	CASSSNRQDEQYF	TGTGCCAGCAGTTCAAACCGACAAGACGAGCAGTACTTC
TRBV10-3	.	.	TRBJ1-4	CASKRLTTNEKLFF	TGTGCCAGCAAACGACTCACAACTAATGAAAAACTGTTTTTT
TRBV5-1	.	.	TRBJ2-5	CASKEGRAYQETQYF	TGCGCCAGCAAGGAGGGGCGGGCGTACCAAGAGACCCAGTACTTC
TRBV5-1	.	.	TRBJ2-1	CASSLGEGFEQFF	TGCGCCAGCAGCTTGGGCGAAGGGTTTGAGCAGTTCTTC
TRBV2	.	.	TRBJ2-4	CASRQGGAGDIQYF	TGTGCCAGCAGACAGGGGGGGGCAGGCGACATTCAGTACTTC
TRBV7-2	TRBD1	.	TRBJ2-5	CASSRDRGWETQYF	TGTGCCAGCAGCAGGGACAGGGGGTGGGAGACCCAGTACTTC
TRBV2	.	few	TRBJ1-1	CASSFTPGVTEAFF	TGTGCCAGCAGTTTCACTCCAGGGGTCACTGAAGCTTTCTTT
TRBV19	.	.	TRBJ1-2	CARSDRTPYGYTF	TGTGCTCGATCCGACAGGACCCCCTATGGCTACACCTTC
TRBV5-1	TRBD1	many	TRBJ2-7	CASSSSGQTYEQYF	TGCGCCAGCAGCTCCTCGGGACAGACCTACGAGCAGTACTTC
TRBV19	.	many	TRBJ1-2	CASSIWAGGYTF	TGTGCCAGTAGTATCTGGGCTGGTGGCTACACCTTC
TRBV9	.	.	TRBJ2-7	CASSPDGGRRGEQYF	TGTGCCAGCAGCCCAGATGGGGGGCGCCGGGGCGAGCAGTACTTC
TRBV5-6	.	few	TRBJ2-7	CASSLIDDGRYEQYF	TGTGCCAGCAGCTTGATAGACGACGGACGTTACGAGCAGTACTTC
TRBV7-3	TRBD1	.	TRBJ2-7	CASSMTGGMYEQYF	TGTGCCAGCAGCATGACAGGGGGCATGTACGAGCAGTACTTC
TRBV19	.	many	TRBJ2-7	CASSIGRVSYEQYF	TGTGCCAGTAGTATAGGCCGGGTCTCCTACGAGCAGTACTTC
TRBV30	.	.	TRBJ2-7	CAWSRTSYEQYF	TGTGCCTGGAGCAGGACCTCCTACGAGCAGTACTTC
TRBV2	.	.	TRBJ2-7	CASRAQVLHEQYF	TGTGCCAGCAGAGCCCAGGTTCTCCACGAGCAGTACTTC
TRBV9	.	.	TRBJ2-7	CASSVGAGHQILSYEQYF	TGTGCCAGCAGCGTAGGGGCGGGACATCAAATCCTCTCCTACGAGCAGTACTTC
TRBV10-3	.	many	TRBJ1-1	CAISDSGNTEAFF	TGTGCCATCAGTGATTCAGGGAACACTGAAGCTTTCTTT
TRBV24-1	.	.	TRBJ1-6	CATSGTAGSPLHF	TGTGCCACCAGCGGAACAGCAGGGTCACCCCTCCACTTT
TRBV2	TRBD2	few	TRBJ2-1	CASSFGLAGYERFF	TGTGCCAGCAGCTTTGGACTAGCGGGGTATGAGCGGTTCTTC
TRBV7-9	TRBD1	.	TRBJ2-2	CASSRQGKLFF	TGTGCCAGCAGCCGACAGGGGAAGCTGTTTTTT
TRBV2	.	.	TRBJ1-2	CASGGDGDGYTF	TGTGCCAGCGGGGGGGACGGCGATGGCTACACCTTC
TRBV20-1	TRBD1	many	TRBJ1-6	CSARDMGQGEPPLHF	TGCAGTGCTAGAGATATGGGGCAGGGGGAGCCACCCCTCCACTTT
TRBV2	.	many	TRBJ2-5	CASRLDLQETQYF	TGTGCCAGCAGATTAGACCTCCAAGAGACCCAGTACTTC
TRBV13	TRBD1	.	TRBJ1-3	CASSSSKQGARGNTIYF	TGTGCCAGCAGCTCCTCAAAACAGGGGGCGCGTGGAAACACCATATATTTT
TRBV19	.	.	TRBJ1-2	CASRSDRSSLHGYTF	TGTGCCAGTCGCTCCGACAGGTCCTCCCTCCATGGCTACACCTTC
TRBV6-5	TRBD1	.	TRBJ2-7	CASSYYPVDRGSYEQYF	TGTGCCAGCAGTTACTACCCGGTCGACAGGGGCTCCTACGAGCAGTACTTC
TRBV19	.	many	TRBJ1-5	CASGAPYQPQHF	TGTGCCAGTGGCGCTCCATATCAGCCCCAGCATTTT
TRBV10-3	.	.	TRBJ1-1	CATETTSGNTEAFF	TGTGCCACGGAAACCACCTCTGGAAACACTGAAGCCTTCTTT
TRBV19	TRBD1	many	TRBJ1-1	CASNKRTGQNTEAFF	TGTGCCAGTAACAAACGGACAGGGCAGAACACTGAAGCTTTCTTT
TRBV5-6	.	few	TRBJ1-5	CASSLDPASNQPQHF	TGTGCCAGCAGCTTGGATCCGGCTAGCAATCAGCCCCAGCATTTT
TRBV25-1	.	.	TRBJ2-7	CASTEGGTGEQYF	TGTGCCAGCACCGAAGGTGGGACCGGCGAGCAGTACTTC
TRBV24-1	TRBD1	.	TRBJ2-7	CATSAGQDKTYEQYF	TGTGCCACCAGTGCTGGACAGGACAAGACATACGAGCAGTACTTC
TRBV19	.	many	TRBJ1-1	CASSSGTGNTEAFF	TGTGCCAGTAGTTCCGGGACGGGGAACACTGAAGCTTTCTTT